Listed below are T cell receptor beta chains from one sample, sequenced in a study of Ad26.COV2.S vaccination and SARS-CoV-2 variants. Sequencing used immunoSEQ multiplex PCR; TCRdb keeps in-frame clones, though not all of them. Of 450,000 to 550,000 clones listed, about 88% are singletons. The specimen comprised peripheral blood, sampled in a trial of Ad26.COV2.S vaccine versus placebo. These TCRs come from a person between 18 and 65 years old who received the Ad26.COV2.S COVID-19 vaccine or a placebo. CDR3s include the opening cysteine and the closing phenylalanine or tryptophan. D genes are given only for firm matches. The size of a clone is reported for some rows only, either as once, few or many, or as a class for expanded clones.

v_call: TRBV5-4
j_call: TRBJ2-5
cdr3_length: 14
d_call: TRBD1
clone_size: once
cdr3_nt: TGTGCCAGCAGCTTTCGGACAGGGCAAGAGACCCAGTACTTC
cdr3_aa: CASSFRTGQETQYF

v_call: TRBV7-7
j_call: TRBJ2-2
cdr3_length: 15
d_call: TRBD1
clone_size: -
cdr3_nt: TGTGCTAGCAGCCGCCGACAGGGCATCGCCGGGGAGCTGTTTTTT
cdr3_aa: CASSRRQGIAGELFF

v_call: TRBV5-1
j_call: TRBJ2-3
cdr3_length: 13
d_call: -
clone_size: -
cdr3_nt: TGCGCCAGCAGCATTGGGGGCACAGATACGCAGTATTTT
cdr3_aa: CASSIGGTDTQYF

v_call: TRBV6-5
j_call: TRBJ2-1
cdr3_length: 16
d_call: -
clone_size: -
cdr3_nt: TGTGCCAGCAGTTGGGGCGAGCGGCGCTCCTACAATGAGCAGTTCTTC
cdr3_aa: CASSWGERRSYNEQFF

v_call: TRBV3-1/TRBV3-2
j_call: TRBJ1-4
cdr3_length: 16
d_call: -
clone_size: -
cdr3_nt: TGTGCCAGCAGCCAAGGGGGACTCTCCTCGAGGGAAAAACTGTTTTTT
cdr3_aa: CASSQGGLSSREKLFF

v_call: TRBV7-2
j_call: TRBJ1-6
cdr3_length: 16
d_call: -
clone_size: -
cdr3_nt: TGTGCCAGCGGCGTCAAGTCGAGCTCCTATAATTCACCCCTCCACTTT
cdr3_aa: CASGVKSSSYNSPLHF

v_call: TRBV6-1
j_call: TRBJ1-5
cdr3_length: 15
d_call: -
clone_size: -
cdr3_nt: TGTGCCAGCAGTGATATTATACAGGGAAAACAGCCCCAGCATTTT
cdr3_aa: CASSDIIQGKQPQHF

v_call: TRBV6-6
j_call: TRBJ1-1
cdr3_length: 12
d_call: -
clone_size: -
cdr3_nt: TGTGCCACTATCGGTTCGGGGACTGAAGCTTTCTTT
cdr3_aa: CATIGSGTEAFF

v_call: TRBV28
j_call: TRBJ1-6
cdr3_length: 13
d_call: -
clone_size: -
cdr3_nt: TGTGCCAGCAGCCCAGATGCTGGTTCACCCCTCCACTTT
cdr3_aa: CASSPDAGSPLHF

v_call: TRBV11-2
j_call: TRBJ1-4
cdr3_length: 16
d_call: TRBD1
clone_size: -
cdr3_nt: TGTGCCAGCAGCCAAAACTGGGACAGGACTAATGAAAAACTGTTTTTT
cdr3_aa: CASSQNWDRTNEKLFF

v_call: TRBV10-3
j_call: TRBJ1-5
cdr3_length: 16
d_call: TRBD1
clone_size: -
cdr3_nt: TGTGCCATCAGTGAGAGTATCGACAGGGTCAATCAGCCCCAGCATTTT
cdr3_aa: CAISESIDRVNQPQHF

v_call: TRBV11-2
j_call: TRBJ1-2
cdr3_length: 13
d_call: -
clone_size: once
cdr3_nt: TGTGCCAGCAGCTTAGACGGAAGAAATGGCTACACCTTC
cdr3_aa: CASSLDGRNGYTF

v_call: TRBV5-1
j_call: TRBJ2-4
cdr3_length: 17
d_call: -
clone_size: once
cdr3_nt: TGCGCCAGCAGCTTTGACCACAACTCTCTAGCCAAAAACATTCAGTACTTC
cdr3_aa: CASSFDHNSLAKNIQYF

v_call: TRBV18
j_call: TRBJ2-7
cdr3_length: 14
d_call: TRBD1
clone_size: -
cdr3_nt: TGTGCCAGCTCAGGGACAGGGGGTCTTACAGAGCAGTACTTC
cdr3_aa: CASSGTGGLTEQYF

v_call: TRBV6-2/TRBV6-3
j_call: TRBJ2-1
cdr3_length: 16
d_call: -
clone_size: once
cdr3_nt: TGTGCCAGCAGTTACCCCCGCAGTCCCTCCTACAATGAGCAGTTCTTC
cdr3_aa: CASSYPRSPSYNEQFF

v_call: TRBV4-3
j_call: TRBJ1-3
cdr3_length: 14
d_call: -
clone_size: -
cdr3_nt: TGCGCCAGCAGTTTGACCTCTACTGGAAACACCATATATTTT
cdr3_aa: CASSLTSTGNTIYF

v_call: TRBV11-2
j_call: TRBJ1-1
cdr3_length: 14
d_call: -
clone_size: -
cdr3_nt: TGTGCCAGCAGCTTTTGGGAGGGCAACACTGAAGCTTTCTTT
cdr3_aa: CASSFWEGNTEAFF

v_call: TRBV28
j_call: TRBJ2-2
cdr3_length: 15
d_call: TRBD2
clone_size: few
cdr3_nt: TGTGCCAGCAGGACTAGCGGAGCGAACACCGGGGAGCTGTTTTTT
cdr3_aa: CASRTSGANTGELFF

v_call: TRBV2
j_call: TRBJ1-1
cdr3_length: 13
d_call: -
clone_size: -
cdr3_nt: TGTGCCAGCAGTAACAGGGAGAACACTGAAGCTTTCTTT
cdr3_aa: CASSNRENTEAFF

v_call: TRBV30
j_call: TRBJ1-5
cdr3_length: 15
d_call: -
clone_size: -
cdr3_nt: TGTGCCTGGAGTGTTGGGCAGTATAGCAATCAGCCCCAGCATTTT
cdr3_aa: CAWSVGQYSNQPQHF

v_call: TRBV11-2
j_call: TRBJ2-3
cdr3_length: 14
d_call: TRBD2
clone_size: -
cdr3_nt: TGTGCCAGCAGCGGGACTAGCGGGGCGGATACGCAGTATTTT
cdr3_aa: CASSGTSGADTQYF

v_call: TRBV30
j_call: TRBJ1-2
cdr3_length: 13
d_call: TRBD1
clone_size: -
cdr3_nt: TGTGCCTGGTACATTCAGGGGGACTATGGCTACACCTTC
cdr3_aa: CAWYIQGDYGYTF

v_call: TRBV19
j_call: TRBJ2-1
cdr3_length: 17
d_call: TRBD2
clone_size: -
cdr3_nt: TGTGCCAGTAGTATATTGGGGAGCGGGGGGATCTACAATGAGCAGTTCTTC
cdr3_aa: CASSILGSGGIYNEQFF

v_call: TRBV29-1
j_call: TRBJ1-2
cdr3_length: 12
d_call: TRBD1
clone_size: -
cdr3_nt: TGCAGCGGCGGGGGACAGAACTATGGCTACACCTTC
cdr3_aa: CSGGGQNYGYTF

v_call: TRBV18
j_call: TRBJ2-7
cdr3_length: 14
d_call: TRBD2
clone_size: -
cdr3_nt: TGTGCCAGCTCACCCGGCCCGGGGGGCTACGAGCAGTACTTC
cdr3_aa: CASSPGPGGYEQYF

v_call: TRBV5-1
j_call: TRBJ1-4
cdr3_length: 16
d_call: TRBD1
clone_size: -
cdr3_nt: TGCGCCAGCAGCTTGAACCCCCAGGGGGCGAGTGAAAAACTGTTTTTT
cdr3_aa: CASSLNPQGASEKLFF

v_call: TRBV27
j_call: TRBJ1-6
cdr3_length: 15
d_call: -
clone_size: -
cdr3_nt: TGTGCCACCTCACCGGCCGTCCTTATTAATTCACCCCTCCACTTT
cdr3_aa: CATSPAVLINSPLHF

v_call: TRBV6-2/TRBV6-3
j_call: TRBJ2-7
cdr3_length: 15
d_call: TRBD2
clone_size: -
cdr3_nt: TGTGCCAGCAGTCGACTAGCGGGAGGGTTCTACGAGCAGTACTTC
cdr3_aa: CASSRLAGGFYEQYF

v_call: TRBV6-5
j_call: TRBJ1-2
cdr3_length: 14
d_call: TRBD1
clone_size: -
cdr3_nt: TGTGCCAGCACCGAAGGACAGGAGAACTATGGCTACACCTTC
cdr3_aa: CASTEGQENYGYTF

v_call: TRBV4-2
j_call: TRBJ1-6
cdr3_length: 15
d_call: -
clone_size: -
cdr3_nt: TGTGCCAGCAGCCCTGGACAGCCTTTTAATTCACCCCTCCACTTT
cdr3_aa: CASSPGQPFNSPLHF

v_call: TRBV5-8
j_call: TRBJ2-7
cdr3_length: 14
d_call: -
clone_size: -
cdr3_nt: TGTGCCAGCAGAGGAGGCGGGTTGCTACTCGAGCAGTACTTC
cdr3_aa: CASRGGGLLLEQYF

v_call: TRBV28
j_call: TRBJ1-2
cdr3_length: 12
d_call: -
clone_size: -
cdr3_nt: TGTGCCAGCAGTCGGCAGGGAAGAGGCTACACCTTC
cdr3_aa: CASSRQGRGYTF

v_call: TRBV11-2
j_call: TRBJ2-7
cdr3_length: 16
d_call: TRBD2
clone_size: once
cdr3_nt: TGTGCCAGCAGCTTAGTAGCGGGAGTCCTAATCTACGAGCAGTACTTC
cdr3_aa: CASSLVAGVLIYEQYF

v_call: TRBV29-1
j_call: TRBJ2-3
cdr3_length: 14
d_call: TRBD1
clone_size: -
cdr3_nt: TGCAGCGTTGCCACAGGGGGTTCGACAGATACGCAGTATTTT
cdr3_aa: CSVATGGSTDTQYF

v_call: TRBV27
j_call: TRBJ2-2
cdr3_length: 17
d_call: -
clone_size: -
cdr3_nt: TGTGCCAGCAGTTTATTAGGGAAGGCCATGAACACCGGGGAGCTGTTTTTT
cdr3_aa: CASSLLGKAMNTGELFF

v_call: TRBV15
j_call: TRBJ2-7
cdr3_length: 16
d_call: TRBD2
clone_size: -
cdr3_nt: TGTGCCACCAGCAGAGCCAGGACTAGCGGTTCCTACGAGCAGTACTTC
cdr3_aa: CATSRARTSGSYEQYF